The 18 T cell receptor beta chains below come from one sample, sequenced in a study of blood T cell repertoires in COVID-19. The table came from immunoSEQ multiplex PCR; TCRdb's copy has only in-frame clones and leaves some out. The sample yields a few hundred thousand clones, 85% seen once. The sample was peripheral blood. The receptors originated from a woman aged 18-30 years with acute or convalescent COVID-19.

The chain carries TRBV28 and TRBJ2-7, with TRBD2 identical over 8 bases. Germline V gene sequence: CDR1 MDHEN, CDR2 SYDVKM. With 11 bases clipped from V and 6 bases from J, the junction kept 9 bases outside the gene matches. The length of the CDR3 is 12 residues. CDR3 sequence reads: CAGQAGVGEQYF. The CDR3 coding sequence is TGTGCCGGACAAGCGGGAGTGGGCGAGCAGTACTTC.

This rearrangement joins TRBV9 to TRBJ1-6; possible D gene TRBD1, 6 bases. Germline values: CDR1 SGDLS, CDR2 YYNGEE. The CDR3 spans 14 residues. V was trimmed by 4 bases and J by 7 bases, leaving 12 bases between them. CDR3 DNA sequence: TGTGCCAGCAGCCCTCGAGGGGGAAATTCACCCCTCCACTTT. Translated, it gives CASSPRGGNSPLHF.

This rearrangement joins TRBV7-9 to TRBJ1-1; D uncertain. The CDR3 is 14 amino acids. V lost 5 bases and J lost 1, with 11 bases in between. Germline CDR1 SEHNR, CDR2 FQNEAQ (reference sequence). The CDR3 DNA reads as TGTGCCAGCAGCCTGAAACTATGGAACACTGAAGCTTTCTTT. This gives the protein CASSLKLWNTEAFF.

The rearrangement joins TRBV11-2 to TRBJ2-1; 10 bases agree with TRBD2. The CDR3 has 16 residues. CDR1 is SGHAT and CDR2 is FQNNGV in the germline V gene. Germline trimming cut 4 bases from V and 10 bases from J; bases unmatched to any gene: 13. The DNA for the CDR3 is TGTGCCAGCAGCTCCATAGCGGGAGGCCTCAGCGGGGAGCAGTTCTTC. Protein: CASSSIAGGLSGEQFF.

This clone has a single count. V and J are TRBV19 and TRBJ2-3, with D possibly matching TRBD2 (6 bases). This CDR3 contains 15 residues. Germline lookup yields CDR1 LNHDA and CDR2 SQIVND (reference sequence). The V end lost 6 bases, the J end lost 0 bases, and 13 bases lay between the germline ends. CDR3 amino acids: CASSRTIPSTDTQYF. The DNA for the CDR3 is TGTGCCAGTAGCCGGACTATACCTAGCACAGATACGCAGTATTTT.

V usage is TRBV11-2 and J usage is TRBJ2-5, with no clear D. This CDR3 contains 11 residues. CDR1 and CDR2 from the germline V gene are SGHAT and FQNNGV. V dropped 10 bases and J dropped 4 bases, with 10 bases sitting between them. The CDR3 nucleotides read TGTGCCATCCGAACATTAGAGACCCAGTACTTC. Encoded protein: CAIRTLETQYF.

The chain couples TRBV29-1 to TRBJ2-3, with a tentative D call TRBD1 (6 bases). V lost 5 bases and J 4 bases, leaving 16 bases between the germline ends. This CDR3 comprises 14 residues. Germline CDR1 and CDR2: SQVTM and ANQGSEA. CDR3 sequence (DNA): TGCAGCGTTACGGGCAGGGCAGGGGCAGATACGCAGTATTTT. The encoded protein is CSVTGRAGADTQYF.

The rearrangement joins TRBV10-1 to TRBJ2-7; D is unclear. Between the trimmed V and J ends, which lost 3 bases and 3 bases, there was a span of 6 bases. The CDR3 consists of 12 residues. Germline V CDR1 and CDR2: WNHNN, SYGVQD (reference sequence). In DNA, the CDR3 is TGCGCCAGCAGTGAAGCCGGCTACGAGCAGTACTTC. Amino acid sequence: CASSEAGYEQYF.

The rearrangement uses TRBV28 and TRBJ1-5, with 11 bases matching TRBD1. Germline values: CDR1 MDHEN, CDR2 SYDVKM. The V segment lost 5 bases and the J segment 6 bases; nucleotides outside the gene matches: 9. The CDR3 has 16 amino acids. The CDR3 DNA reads TGTGCCAGCAGTCCCGAACGGACAGGGGGCGGTCAGCCCCAGCATTTT. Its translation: CASSPERTGGGQPQHF. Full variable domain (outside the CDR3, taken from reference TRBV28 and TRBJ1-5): DVKVTQSSRYLVKRTGEKVFLECVQDMDHENMFWYRQDPGLGLRLIYFSYDVKMKEKGDIPEGYSVSREKKERFSLILESASTNQTSMYLCASSPERTGGGQPQHFGDGTRLSIL.

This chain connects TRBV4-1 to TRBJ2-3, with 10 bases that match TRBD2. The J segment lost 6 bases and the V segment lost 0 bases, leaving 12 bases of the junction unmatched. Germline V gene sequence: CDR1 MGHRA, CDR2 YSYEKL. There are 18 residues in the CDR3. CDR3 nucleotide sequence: TGCGCCAGCAGCCAAGATCTTGCTAGCGGGAGTTCAGCGGATACGCAGTATTTT. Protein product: CASSQDLASGSSADTQYF.

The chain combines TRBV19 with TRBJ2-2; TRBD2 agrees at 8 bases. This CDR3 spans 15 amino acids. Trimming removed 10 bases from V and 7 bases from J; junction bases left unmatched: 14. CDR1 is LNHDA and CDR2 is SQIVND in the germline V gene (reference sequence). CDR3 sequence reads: CATARGDSGVGELFF. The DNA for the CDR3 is TGTGCCACCGCCCGGGGTGATAGCGGGGTCGGGGAGCTGTTTTTT.

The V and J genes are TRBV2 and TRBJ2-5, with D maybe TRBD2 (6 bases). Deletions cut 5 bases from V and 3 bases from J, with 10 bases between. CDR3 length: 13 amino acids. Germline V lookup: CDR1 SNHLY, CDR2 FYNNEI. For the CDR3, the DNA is TGTGCCAGCAGTTCCGGGACTGAAGAGACCCAGTACTTC. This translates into CASSSGTEETQYF. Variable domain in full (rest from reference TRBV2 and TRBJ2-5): EPEVTQTPSHQVTQMGQEVILRCVPISNHLYFYWYRQILGQKVEFLVSFYNNEISEKSEIFDDQFSVERPDGSNFTLKIRSTKLEDSAMYFCASSSGTEETQYFGPGTRLLVL.

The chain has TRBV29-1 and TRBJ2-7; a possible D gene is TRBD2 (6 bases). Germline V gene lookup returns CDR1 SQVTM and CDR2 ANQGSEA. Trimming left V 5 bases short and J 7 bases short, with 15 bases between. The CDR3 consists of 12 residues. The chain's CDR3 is CSVSWGDGEQYF. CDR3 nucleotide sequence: TGCAGCGTTTCGTGGGGGGATGGAGAGCAGTACTTC.

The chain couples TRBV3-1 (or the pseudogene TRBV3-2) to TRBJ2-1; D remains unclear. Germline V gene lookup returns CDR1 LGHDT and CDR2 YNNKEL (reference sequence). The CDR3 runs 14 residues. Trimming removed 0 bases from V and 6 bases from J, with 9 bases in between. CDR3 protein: CASSQEFPLNEQFF. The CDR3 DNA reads TGTGCCAGCAGCCAAGAGTTCCCCCTCAATGAGCAGTTCTTC.

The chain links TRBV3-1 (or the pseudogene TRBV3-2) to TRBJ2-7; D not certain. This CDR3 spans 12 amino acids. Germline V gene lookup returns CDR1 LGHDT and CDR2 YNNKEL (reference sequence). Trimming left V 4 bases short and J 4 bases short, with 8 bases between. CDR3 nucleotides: TGTGCCAGCAGCCTAACAGCTTACGAGCAGTACTTC. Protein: CASSLTAYEQYF.

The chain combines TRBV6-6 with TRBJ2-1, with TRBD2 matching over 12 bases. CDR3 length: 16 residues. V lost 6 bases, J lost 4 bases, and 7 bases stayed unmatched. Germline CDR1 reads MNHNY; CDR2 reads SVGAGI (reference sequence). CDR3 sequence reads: CASRLTSGSTYNEQFF. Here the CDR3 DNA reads TGTGCCAGCAGGTTGACTAGCGGGAGCACTTACAATGAGCAGTTCTTC.

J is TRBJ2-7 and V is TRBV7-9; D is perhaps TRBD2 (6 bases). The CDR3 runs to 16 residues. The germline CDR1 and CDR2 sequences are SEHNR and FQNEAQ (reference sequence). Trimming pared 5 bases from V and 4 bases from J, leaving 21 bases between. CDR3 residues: CASSPLQGAGTYEQYF. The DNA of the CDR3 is TGTGCCAGCAGCCCACTACAAGGGGCGGGAACGTACGAGCAGTACTTC.

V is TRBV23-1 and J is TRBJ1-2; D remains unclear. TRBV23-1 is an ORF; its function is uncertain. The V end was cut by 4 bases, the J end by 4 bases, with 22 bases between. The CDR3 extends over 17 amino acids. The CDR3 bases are TGCGCCAGCAGTCTCCCTTTTTGGGCCGGCGTGGTCTATGGCTACACCTTC. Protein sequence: CASSLPFWAGVVYGYTF.